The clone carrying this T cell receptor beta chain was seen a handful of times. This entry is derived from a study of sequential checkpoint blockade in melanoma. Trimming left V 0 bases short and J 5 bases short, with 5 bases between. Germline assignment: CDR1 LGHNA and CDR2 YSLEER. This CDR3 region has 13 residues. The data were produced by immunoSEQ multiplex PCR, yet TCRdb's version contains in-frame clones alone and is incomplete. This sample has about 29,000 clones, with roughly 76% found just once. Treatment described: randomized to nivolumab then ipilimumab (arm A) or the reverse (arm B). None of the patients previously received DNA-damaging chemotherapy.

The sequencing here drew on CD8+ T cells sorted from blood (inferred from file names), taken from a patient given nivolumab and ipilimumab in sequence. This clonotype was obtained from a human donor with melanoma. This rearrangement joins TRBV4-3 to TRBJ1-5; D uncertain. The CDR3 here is CASSQDMYQPQHF. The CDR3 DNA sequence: TGCGCCAGCAGCCAAGACATGTATCAGCCCCAGCATTTT.